This is a list of T cell receptor beta chains from one sample in a study of shared clonotypes between healthy human individuals. Sequencing was performed with immunoSEQ multiplex PCR; in TCRdb, only in-frame clones are kept and a portion is missing. The sample lists a few million clones, over 90% occurring once. The material sequenced was naive CD4+ T cells from PBMCs. These receptors were collected from a man in his late teens or twenties in good health. Some clones in this sample may be carry-over from other donors' samples. Both conserved end residues are part of each CDR3. Each record gives: D gene, J gene, V gene, CDR3 protein. A D gene is named only where the DNA matches it firmly.

d_gene: -; j_gene: TRBJ2-6; v_gene: TRBV28; CDR3aa: CASRYRLSSGANVLTF
d_gene: TRBD2; j_gene: TRBJ2-7; v_gene: TRBV13; CDR3aa: CASSRYTPGTRTYEQYF
d_gene: -; j_gene: TRBJ2-7; v_gene: TRBV10-3; CDR3aa: CAISEGRLDEQYF
d_gene: -; j_gene: TRBJ2-3; v_gene: TRBV4-1; CDR3aa: CASSPARGTDTQYF
d_gene: -; j_gene: TRBJ1-2; v_gene: TRBV28; CDR3aa: CASTQGEGTFGTGYTF
d_gene: TRBD1; j_gene: TRBJ1-5; v_gene: TRBV6-1; CDR3aa: CASTRTGFQPQHF
d_gene: TRBD2; j_gene: TRBJ2-1; v_gene: TRBV28; CDR3aa: CASRGLAGGYNEQFF
d_gene: -; j_gene: TRBJ2-1; v_gene: TRBV5-1; CDR3aa: CASSLASGFDEQFF
d_gene: -; j_gene: TRBJ2-3; v_gene: TRBV28; CDR3aa: CASRLSTDTQYF
d_gene: -; j_gene: TRBJ2-2; v_gene: TRBV6-5; CDR3aa: CASSYPSSGTGELFF
d_gene: -; j_gene: TRBJ1-4; v_gene: TRBV5-4; CDR3aa: CASSLTTNEKLFF
d_gene: -; j_gene: TRBJ1-1; v_gene: TRBV30; CDR3aa: CAWTRALRGNTEAFF
d_gene: -; j_gene: TRBJ2-7; v_gene: TRBV5-1; CDR3aa: CASSLTGLGEQYF
d_gene: -; j_gene: TRBJ1-1; v_gene: TRBV18; CDR3aa: CASSSDLNTEAFF
d_gene: -; j_gene: TRBJ1-2; v_gene: TRBV28; CDR3aa: CASSLSSGYNGYTF
d_gene: TRBD1; j_gene: TRBJ1-2; v_gene: TRBV5-3; CDR3aa: CARSTDREVLNGYTF
d_gene: TRBD1; j_gene: TRBJ1-2; v_gene: TRBV5-4; CDR3aa: CASTPTGKGDYGYTF
d_gene: -; j_gene: TRBJ2-2; v_gene: TRBV9; CDR3aa: CASSVGGTNTGELFF
d_gene: TRBD1; j_gene: TRBJ2-7; v_gene: TRBV7-9; CDR3aa: CASSSTGGAGQYF
d_gene: -; j_gene: TRBJ1-5; v_gene: TRBV7-9; CDR3aa: CASSSVGTRNQPQHF
d_gene: -; j_gene: TRBJ2-7; v_gene: TRBV7-8; CDR3aa: CASSLEGPGPVGQYF
d_gene: -; j_gene: TRBJ1-2; v_gene: TRBV19; CDR3aa: CASSPDLPKSYGYTF
d_gene: TRBD2; j_gene: TRBJ2-5; v_gene: TRBV28; CDR3aa: CASSSSGWQETQYF
d_gene: TRBD2; j_gene: TRBJ2-2; v_gene: TRBV4-2; CDR3aa: CASSQGLARELFF
d_gene: TRBD2; j_gene: TRBJ2-2; v_gene: TRBV6-5; CDR3aa: CASRRGGWDTGELFF
d_gene: -; j_gene: TRBJ2-7; v_gene: TRBV29-1; CDR3aa: CSAQGGHFYEQYF
d_gene: TRBD1; j_gene: TRBJ1-2; v_gene: TRBV14; CDR3aa: CASSRIDRGIGYGYTF
d_gene: -; j_gene: TRBJ2-7; v_gene: TRBV9; CDR3aa: CASSVAPSPYEQYF
d_gene: TRBD2; j_gene: TRBJ2-2; v_gene: TRBV28; CDR3aa: CASSAPLIAGGLGELFF
d_gene: TRBD1; j_gene: TRBJ1-2; v_gene: TRBV19; CDR3aa: CASSRQGTGYTF
d_gene: -; j_gene: TRBJ1-1; v_gene: TRBV19; CDR3aa: CASSPGYRNTEAFF
d_gene: -; j_gene: TRBJ2-7; v_gene: TRBV5-1; CDR3aa: CASSLVPGGEQYF
d_gene: -; j_gene: TRBJ2-2; v_gene: TRBV7-9; CDR3aa: CASSSISTGVTGELFF
d_gene: -; j_gene: TRBJ2-1; v_gene: TRBV11-2; CDR3aa: CASSFSWNEQFF
d_gene: -; j_gene: TRBJ1-4; v_gene: TRBV14; CDR3aa: CASSQNTGGTNEKLFF
d_gene: -; j_gene: TRBJ2-3; v_gene: TRBV12-5; CDR3aa: CASGFGGRVTDTQYF
d_gene: TRBD1; j_gene: TRBJ1-4; v_gene: TRBV28; CDR3aa: CASSFSIGDRAFTNEKLFF
d_gene: -; j_gene: TRBJ2-7; v_gene: TRBV6-1; CDR3aa: CASSETGTSVYEQYF
d_gene: -; j_gene: TRBJ2-5; v_gene: TRBV6-1; CDR3aa: CASSGSLNLQETQYF
d_gene: TRBD1; j_gene: TRBJ1-5; v_gene: TRBV19; CDR3aa: CASSPGGGQPQHF
d_gene: TRBD2; j_gene: TRBJ2-1; v_gene: TRBV18; CDR3aa: CASSPGLAGVREQFF
d_gene: -; j_gene: TRBJ1-2; v_gene: TRBV5-1; CDR3aa: CASSLRSGNYGYTF
d_gene: TRBD2; j_gene: TRBJ2-3; v_gene: TRBV5-4; CDR3aa: CASSLGLAGTDTQYF
d_gene: -; j_gene: TRBJ1-5; v_gene: TRBV29-1; CDR3aa: CSVLGSGNQPQHF
d_gene: TRBD2; j_gene: TRBJ2-3; v_gene: TRBV7-3; CDR3aa: CASSLMPVSVGGADTQYF
d_gene: TRBD1; j_gene: TRBJ1-4; v_gene: TRBV2; CDR3aa: CASGQGGEKLFF
d_gene: -; j_gene: TRBJ1-1; v_gene: TRBV29-1; CDR3aa: CSVEAHLNTEAFF
d_gene: -; j_gene: TRBJ1-1; v_gene: TRBV15; CDR3aa: CATSRDWTEAFF
d_gene: -; j_gene: TRBJ1-5; v_gene: TRBV7-8; CDR3aa: CASSLVWRQSSNQPQHF
d_gene: -; j_gene: TRBJ2-2; v_gene: TRBV9; CDR3aa: CASSPPTVGPGELFF
d_gene: TRBD2; j_gene: TRBJ2-2; v_gene: TRBV20-1; CDR3aa: CSARTSGELFF
d_gene: -; j_gene: TRBJ2-3; v_gene: TRBV6-5; CDR3aa: CASSYAWDTQYF
d_gene: TRBD1; j_gene: TRBJ1-2; v_gene: TRBV30; CDR3aa: CACRDRGNYGYTF
d_gene: -; j_gene: TRBJ1-1; v_gene: TRBV21-1; CDR3aa: CASSIPRGARGQGAQTEAFF
d_gene: -; j_gene: TRBJ1-1; v_gene: TRBV2; CDR3aa: CASSEARKMNTEAFF
d_gene: -; j_gene: TRBJ1-5; v_gene: TRBV28; CDR3aa: CASSLGTLGNQPQHF
d_gene: TRBD2; j_gene: TRBJ2-7; v_gene: TRBV4-3; CDR3aa: CASSQGLAGAFPYEQYF
d_gene: -; j_gene: TRBJ2-2; v_gene: TRBV28; CDR3aa: CASSIRPLALTGELFF
d_gene: TRBD2; j_gene: TRBJ2-2; v_gene: TRBV7-9; CDR3aa: CASSLFSLAANTGELFF
d_gene: TRBD1; j_gene: TRBJ1-2; v_gene: TRBV6-4; CDR3aa: CASRATRDSNYGYTF